This entry describes one T cell receptor (beta chain). These data are taken from a study of blood T cell repertoires in COVID-19. Whole-study context: Some COVID-19 samples were acute and others convalescent; all came from the United States, Italy and Spain. The analysed material was cDNA or gDNA that came from T cells, B-cell-depleted T cells, or PBMCs.

This CDR3 has 11 residues. Deletions cut 7 bases from V and 4 bases from J, with 7 bases between. From germline, CDR1 is MNHEY and CDR2 SVGAGI. Original processing notes: Amplification of reference gene primers was used by the study to estimate nucleated cell counts. Sequencing was performed with immunoSEQ multiplex PCR; in TCRdb, only in-frame clones are kept and a portion is missing. V and J calls and clone size are given by that table; D and trimming were obtained from the DNA. This repertoire shows about 670,000 clones, around 89% found once; its top ten account for under 0.3%. This receptor was identified in a woman aged 18 to 35 with acute or convalescent COVID-19. Input material: peripheral blood. The J gene is TRBJ1-2, the V gene TRBV6-5; no reliable D call. CDR3 protein: CASNGGYGYTF. The CDR3 bases are TGTGCCAGCAACGGCGGCTATGGCTACACCTTC.